Following are 19 T cell receptor beta chains from one sample sequenced in a study of T cell responses to AZD1222 COVID-19 vaccine. The method was immunoSEQ multiplex PCR; TCRdb's version includes in-frame clones alone and lacks a portion of them. The sample lists around 100,000 clones, about nine tenths occurring once. Material: peripheral blood, obtained on day 0 of AZD1222 vaccination. Every receptor here comes from an adult in good health.

This clone was seen only once. The V call is TRBV6-5, the J call TRBJ2-5; no clear D. There are 12 residues in the CDR3. From germline, CDR1 is MNHEY and CDR2 SVGAGI. The ends were cut back, 4 bases at V and 4 bases at J, with 7 bases in the middle. CDR3 sequence (DNA): TGTGCCAGCAGTTTCCACCCAGAGACCCAGTACTTC. As protein: CASSFHPETQYF.

This clone came up once. J is TRBJ1-3 and V is TRBV6-5; no reliable D call. Trimming took 6 bases from V and 2 from J, leaving 5 bases between them. The length of the CDR3 is 12 residues. In germline, CDR1 is MNHEY, CDR2 SVGAGI. The CDR3 protein is CASRLAGNTIYF. CDR3 coding DNA: TGTGCCAGCAGACTAGCTGGAAACACCATATATTTT.

This chain uses TRBV5-1 with TRBJ2-3; D is ambiguous. Trimming took 4 bases from V and 3 from J, leaving 15 bases between them. The CDR3 runs 15 residues. Germline CDR1 and CDR2: SGHRS and YFSETQ. This CDR3 is CASSTQDTPTDTQYF. The CDR3 DNA follows: TGCGCCAGCAGCACCCAAGATACTCCGACAGATACGCAGTATTTT.

The rearrangement joins TRBV3-1 (or the pseudogene TRBV3-2) to TRBJ2-7, with a weak D call TRBD1 (6 bases). Germline V gene data show CDR1 as LGHDT and CDR2 as YNNKEL (reference sequence). V lost 1 base and J 8 bases, leaving 12 bases between the germline ends. This CDR3 comprises 13 residues. DNA of the CDR3: TGTGCCAGCAGCCAAGGATCACAGGGTAAGCAGTACTTC. This translates into CASSQGSQGKQYF.

The J gene is TRBJ2-2, the V gene TRBV28; 7 nucleotides agree with TRBD1. CDR1 and CDR2 (germline): MDHEN, SYDVKM. Trimming took 10 bases from V and 0 from J; bases not matched to a gene: 8. The CDR3 spans 15 residues. In nucleotides, the CDR3 is TGTGCCACTAAGACCGGGACAGCGAACACCGGGGAGCTGTTTTTT. Its translation: CATKTGTANTGELFF.

This clone was detected only once. The chain combines TRBV5-8 with TRBJ1-5; tentative D call: TRBD1 (5 bases). The CDR3 consists of 14 residues. Trimming left V 0 bases short and J 6 bases short, with 10 bases between. Germline CDR1 SGHTS, CDR2 YDEGEE. CDR3 nucleotide sequence: TGTGCCAGCAGCTTGGCGGGGGGGGGTCAGCCCCAGCATTTT. This translates into CASSLAGGGQPQHF.

This clone was observed a single time. CDR3 in DNA: TGTGCCAGCAGCCACCAATCCGAGCAGTACTTC. Its protein product is CASSHQSEQYF. V is TRBV3-1 (or the pseudogene TRBV3-2) and J is TRBJ2-7, with D hard to call. Germline V gives CDR1 LGHDT, CDR2 YNNKEL (reference sequence). V was cut by 3 bases and J by 6 bases, with 6 bases left in between. This CDR3 spans 11 amino acids.

This chain uses TRBV3-1 (or the pseudogene TRBV3-2) with TRBJ2-7, with a possible D match to TRBD2 (6 bases). This CDR3 spans 16 amino acids. Looked up from germline, CDR1 is LGHDT and CDR2 is YNNKEL (reference sequence). Trimming left V 3 bases short and J 1 base short, with 16 bases between. The CDR3 nucleotides are TGTGCCAGCAGCCACCCCGGGAGCGGGCTTTCCTACGAGCAGTACTTC. The encoded protein is CASSHPGSGLSYEQYF.

This chain connects TRBV28 to TRBJ2-1; 8 bases fit TRBD2. Per germline, CDR1 MDHEN and CDR2 SYDVKM. There are 15 residues in the CDR3. Trimming removed 3 bases from V and 5 bases from J; junction bases left unmatched: 6. This CDR3 is CASSFWLAGDNEQFF. The CDR3 DNA sequence: TGTGCCAGCAGTTTCTGGCTAGCGGGTGACAATGAGCAGTTCTTC.

The chain uses TRBV7-8 and TRBJ1-5; D ambiguous. Germline V gives CDR1 SGHVS, CDR2 FQNEAQ. Trimming stripped 0 bases from V and 4 bases from J, with 4 bases between. This CDR3 is built from 13 residues. CDR3 nucleotide sequence: TGTGCCAGCAGCTTAGCCAAAAATCAGCCCCAGCATTTT. Protein: CASSLAKNQPQHF.

The J gene is TRBJ1-3, the V gene TRBV3-1 (or the pseudogene TRBV3-2), with a tentative D call TRBD1 (5 bases). The germline V gene has CDR1 LGHDT and CDR2 YNNKEL (reference sequence). The CDR3 totals 16 residues. Between the trimmed V and J ends, which lost 4 bases and 0 bases, there was a span of 13 bases. The CDR3 is CASSPGGILSGNTIYF. In DNA form, the CDR3 reads TGTGCCAGCAGCCCGGGGGGGATCCTCTCTGGAAACACCATATATTTT.

The rearrangement links TRBV7-6 to TRBJ2-2; TRBD2 agrees at 11 bases. The CDR3 length is 18 residues. The ends lost 1 base at V and 4 bases at J; junction bases unmatched: 8. Germline CDR1 is SGHVS and CDR2 is FNYEAQ. CDR3 DNA sequence: TGTGCCAGCAGCTTAGACCCGGAGGGACTAGCGGTCACCGGGGAGCTGTTTTTT. It translates to CASSLDPEGLAVTGELFF.

The rearrangement links TRBV29-1 to TRBJ2-7; perhaps TRBD2 as D (6 bases). CDR1 and CDR2 (germline): SQVTM, ANQGSEA. Trimming cost V 7 bases and J 3 bases, with 10 bases left between them. This CDR3 is built from 11 residues. The CDR3 region has the DNA TGCAGCGCTGGGACTTTCTACGAGCAGTACTTC. It codes for CSAGTFYEQYF.

The V call is TRBV5-1, the J call TRBJ1-2, with TRBD1 identical over 7 bases. Unmatched junction bases numbered 1, after V lost 0 bases and J lost 2 bases. The CDR3 consists of 14 residues. Germline V gives CDR1 SGHRS, CDR2 YFSETQ. The CDR3 here is CASSLEQGNYGYTF. Written as DNA, the CDR3 is TGCGCCAGCAGCTTGGAACAGGGGAACTATGGCTACACCTTC.

This sequence joins TRBV4-1 and TRBJ1-5, with D unresolved. Deletions cut 0 bases from V and 1 base from J, with 10 bases between. The germline CDR1 and CDR2 sequences are MGHRA and YSYEKL. This CDR3 region has 16 residues. CDR3 sequence (DNA): TGCGCCAGCAGCCAAGATCTCGGGTTAAGCAATCAGCCCCAGCATTTT. Protein sequence: CASSQDLGLSNQPQHF.

This rearrangement joins TRBV5-4 to TRBJ2-1; 8 nucleotides match TRBD2. V gave up 2 bases and J gave up 7 bases; unmatched junction bases: 14. Germline V gene data show CDR1 as SGHNT and CDR2 as YYREEE (reference sequence). The CDR3 sequence is 17 residues long. The CDR3 protein is CASSFGGGRSRGNEQFF. CDR3 nucleotides: TGTGCCAGCAGCTTCGGGGGCGGGAGGTCGCGAGGAAATGAGCAGTTCTTC. Supplemented by reference TRBV5-4 and TRBJ2-1, the full variable domain reads ETGVTQSPTHLIKTRGQQVTLRCSSQSGHNTVSWYQQALGQGPQFIFQYYREEENGRGNFPPRFSGLQFPNYSSELNVNALELDDSALYLCASSFGGGRSRGNEQFFGPGTRLTVL.

The rearrangement joins TRBV10-2 to TRBJ2-7, with 10 bases lining up with TRBD2. The V and J ends lost 3 bases and 2 bases, in that order; junction bases with no gene match: 4. This CDR3 contains 15 residues. Germline assignment: CDR1 WSHSY and CDR2 SAAADI. DNA of the CDR3: TGCGCCAGCAGTGATAAAGCGGGGGGGACCTACGAGCAGTACTTC. It yields the protein CASSDKAGGTYEQYF.

On this clone itself: Other DNA variants within this sample encode the same CDR3. The J gene is TRBJ2-2, the V gene TRBV7-3, with TRBD2 matching 9 bases. Trimming took 0 bases from V and 4 from J; bases not matched to a gene: 3. In germline, CDR1 is SGHTA, CDR2 FQGTGA. CDR3 length equals 16 residues. The CDR3 nucleotides read TGTGCCAGCAGCTTAACTAGCGGGAGTGGCACCGGGGAGCTGTTTTTT. It specifies CASSLTSGSGTGELFF. Using reference TRBV7-3 and TRBJ2-2 for the parts outside the CDR3, the full variable domain is GAGVSQTPSNKVTEKGKYVELRCDPISGHTALYWYRQSLGQGPEFLIYFQGTGAADDSGLPNDRFFAVRPEGSVSTLKIQRTERGDSAVYLCASSLTSGSGTGELFFGEGSRLTVL.

The chain combines TRBV10-2 with TRBJ1-5; D possibly corresponds to TRBD1 (6 bases). Trimming shortened V by 4 bases and J by 1 base, and 8 bases separated the two germline ends. This CDR3 spans 14 amino acids. Germline CDR1 reads WSHSY; CDR2 reads SAAADI. The chain's CDR3 is CASSVTGSNQPQHF. DNA of the CDR3: TGCGCCAGCAGTGTTACAGGGAGCAATCAGCCCCAGCATTTT.